This T cell receptor beta chain stems from a study of blood T cell repertoires in COVID-19. The method was immunoSEQ multiplex PCR; TCRdb's version includes in-frame clones alone and lacks a portion of them. Of over 100,000 clones listed, about 87% are singletons. The CDR3 contains 15 residues. Trimming left V 7 bases short and J 3 bases short, with 19 bases between. Germline assignment: CDR1 MDHEN and CDR2 SYDVKM. The gene calls are TRBV28 and TRBJ2-7; D uncertain. The receptor's source is a human donor in a cohort sampled during active COVID-19. Specimen: peripheral blood. The CDR3 region is CASNSRHQALYEQYF. The CDR3 nucleotides read TGTGCCAGCAACTCTCGCCATCAGGCGCTCTACGAGCAGTACTTC.